The 27 T cell receptor beta chains below all came from one sample that was sequenced in a study of CD8 T cells in Susac syndrome (dated 2019 in TCRdb). Libraries were constructed by the immunoSEQ multiplex PCR assay. RNA was extracted using the RNeasy kit, and about 0.5 to 1 ug of the RNA was reverse transcribed with random hexamers. The raw public reads went through TCRdb reprocessing: fastp at Q25, MiXCR clone calling, in-frame beta chains kept. Each CDR3 protein gets just one entry, which takes the most common genes and DNA from the rows behind it. The table for this sample lists roughly 120,000 distinct CDR3 sequences; roughly 94% of them were counted only once. The ten largest clones take up roughly 0.13% of the sample. The sequencing sample was made of CD4+ T cells from PBMCs. These receptors all come from a human donor with multiple sclerosis.

The chain recombines TRBV7-9 with TRBJ1-2, with TRBD1 matching over 8 bases. Germline CDR1 SEHNR, CDR2 FQNEAQ (reference sequence). CDR3 length equals 16 residues. V shed 5 bases and J 3 bases; nucleotides not matched to a gene: 11. In nucleotides, the CDR3 is TGTGCCAGCAGCCATCTCGTCGGACAGGGATACTATGGCTACACCTTC. Its protein product is CASSHLVGQGYYGYTF. Variable domain in full (rest from reference TRBV7-9 and TRBJ1-2): DTGVSQNPRHKITKRGQNVTFRCDPISEHNRLYWYRQTLGQGPEFLTYFQNEAQLEKSRLLSDRFSAERPKGSFSTLEIQRTEQGDSAMYLCASSHLVGQGYYGYTFGSGTRLTVV.

This chain uses TRBV7-2 with TRBJ2-1, with 7 bases lining up with TRBD1. After removal of 5 bases from V and 0 bases from J, the junction contained 10 bases not matched to a gene. This CDR3 has 17 amino acids. Germline V gene data show CDR1 as SGHTA and CDR2 as FQGNSA. This CDR3 reads CASSIRGRTASYNEQFF. The CDR3 DNA is TGTGCCAGCAGCATAAGGGGGCGGACAGCCTCCTACAATGAGCAGTTCTTC.

The chain carries TRBV10-3 and TRBJ2-1; 11 bases are shared with TRBD2. The length of the CDR3 is 16 residues. Germline V gene data show CDR1 as ENHRY and CDR2 as SYGVKD. J gave up 6 bases and V 6 bases, and 10 bases lay outside the gene matches. This chain's CDR3 is CAIRRTSGPQSNEQFF. The CDR3 DNA reads as TGTGCCATCAGACGGACTAGCGGGCCTCAGAGCAATGAGCAGTTCTTC.

The chain uses TRBV6-5 and TRBJ1-5; no reliable D call. This CDR3 spans 15 amino acids. The germline gives CDR1 MNHEY, CDR2 SVGAGI. The V and J ends lost 2 bases and 3 bases respectively, with 11 bases between them. CDR3 protein: CASSYASEFNQPQHF. In nucleotides, the CDR3 is TGTGCCAGCAGTTACGCGTCAGAGTTCAATCAGCCCCAGCATTTT.

J is TRBJ2-2 and V is TRBV10-3, with D uncertain. Germline V gene lookup returns CDR1 ENHRY and CDR2 SYGVKD. The V and J ends lost 4 bases and 0 bases respectively, with 9 bases between them. The CDR3 consists of 15 residues. DNA of the CDR3: TGTGCCATCAGTGTTTCGGTCCCGAACACCGGGGAGCTGTTTTTT. As protein: CAISVSVPNTGELFF.

The rearrangement links TRBV10-3 to TRBJ1-2; a possible D gene is TRBD1 (6 bases). The CDR3 spans 14 residues. In germline, CDR1 is ENHRY, CDR2 SYGVKD. Trimming took off 3 bases at V and 6 bases at J, with 14 bases between the two ends. The CDR3 here is CAISDLGGQDGYTF. CDR3 bases: TGTGCCATCAGTGACCTCGGGGGGCAGGATGGCTACACCTTC.

The chain combines TRBV7-9 with TRBJ1-1; D gene unclear. Germline CDR1 and CDR2: SEHNR and FQNEAQ (reference sequence). This CDR3 contains 13 residues. Trimming removed 4 bases from V and 4 bases from J, with 10 bases in between. CDR3 amino acids: CASSSARVTEAFF. Here the CDR3 DNA reads TGTGCCAGCAGCTCCGCCCGAGTCACTGAAGCTTTCTTT.

This chain joins TRBV3-1 and TRBJ2-3, with D possibly matching TRBD1 (7 bases). Trimming shortened V by 0 bases and J by 3 bases, and 13 bases separated the two germline ends. Germline-derived CDR1 and CDR2 are LGHDT and YNNKEL (reference sequence). CDR3 length: 16 residues. CDR3 bases: TGTGCCAGCAGCCAAGAATGGCAGGGGGGTACAGATACGCAGTATTTT. Amino acids: CASSQEWQGGTDTQYF.

The gene calls are TRBV12-3 or TRBV12-4 and TRBJ1-1, with 8 bases lining up with TRBD1. With V trimmed by 7 bases and J by 3 bases, 4 bases remained unmatched. The CDR3 length is 13 residues. CDR3 in DNA: TGTGCCAGCACCTCGGACAGGGACACTGAAGCTTTCTTT. It translates to CASTSDRDTEAFF.

The chain uses TRBV3-1 and TRBJ1-1, with a possible D match to TRBD1 (5 bases). Trimming cost V 0 bases and J 4 bases, with 9 bases left between them. This CDR3 region has 14 residues. The germline CDR1 and CDR2 sequences are LGHDT and YNNKEL (reference sequence). This CDR3 reads CASSQDGGTTEAFF. The CDR3 DNA reads TGTGCCAGCAGCCAAGATGGGGGGACCACTGAAGCTTTCTTT.

The chain recombines TRBV29-1 with TRBJ2-1; weak D call: TRBD2 (6 bases). This CDR3 is built from 12 residues. V was clipped by 4 bases and J by 8 bases, with 12 bases between them. Germline lookup yields CDR1 SQVTM and CDR2 ANQGSEA. CDR3 protein: CSVAGSNHEQFF. Here the CDR3 DNA reads TGCAGCGTTGCCGGGAGTAACCATGAGCAGTTCTTC.

This sequence joins TRBV19 and TRBJ2-7; the match to TRBD1 covers 7 bases. After removal of 6 bases from V and 5 bases from J, the junction contained 4 bases not matched to a gene. CDR3 length: 12 amino acids. Germline V gene data show CDR1 as LNHDA and CDR2 as SQIVND (reference sequence). The CDR3 coding sequence is TGTGCCAGTAGACAGGGGCTCGACGAGCAGTACTTC. It is translated as CASRQGLDEQYF.

The chain has TRBV6-2 or TRBV6-3 and TRBJ2-7, with 7 bases that match TRBD1. Germline CDR1 and CDR2: MNHEY and SVGEGT. This CDR3 is built from 13 residues. J lost 6 bases, V lost 3 bases, and 5 bases had no gene match. CDR3 sequence reads: CASSYRQGGEQYF. For the CDR3, the DNA is TGTGCCAGCAGTTATCGACAGGGCGGCGAGCAGTACTTC.

This chain connects TRBV6-5 to TRBJ1-5; perhaps TRBD1 as D (6 bases). The CDR3 spans 13 residues. Per germline, CDR1 MNHEY and CDR2 SVGAGI. V dropped 5 bases and J dropped 7 bases, with 12 bases sitting between them. The CDR3 DNA follows: TGTGCCAGCAGTCCGCAGGGGAAACAGCCCCAGCATTTT. As protein: CASSPQGKQPQHF.

The V call is TRBV27, the J call TRBJ1-1, with 7 bases fitting TRBD1. This CDR3 is built from 15 residues. V gave up 6 bases and J gave up 0 bases; unmatched junction bases: 7. Germline V lookup: CDR1 MNHEY, CDR2 SMNVEV (reference sequence). This chain's CDR3 is CASSHWDRLNTEAFF. As DNA, the CDR3 is TGTGCCAGCAGCCACTGGGACAGACTGAACACTGAAGCTTTCTTT.

The J gene is TRBJ1-2, the V gene TRBV18, with 8 bases that match TRBD1. Losses at the gene ends were 3 bases for V and 8 bases for J; bases not matched to a gene: 11. Germline lookup yields CDR1 KGHSH and CDR2 LQKENI. The CDR3 sequence is 15 residues long. DNA of the CDR3: TGTGCCAGCTCACCGGGGACAGGCACCGGGGAAGGCTACACCTTC. Translation: CASSPGTGTGEGYTF.

This chain connects TRBV29-1 to TRBJ1-5; 7 bases agree with TRBD1. The CDR3 has 13 amino acids. CDR1 and CDR2 from the germline V gene are SQVTM and ANQGSEA. Trimming cost V 4 bases and J 6 bases; bases outside gene matches: 6. CDR3 nucleotides: TGCAGCGTTGTGGAGGGGGCCGGTCAGCCCCAGCATTTT. Its protein is CSVVEGAGQPQHF.

The rearrangement uses TRBV6-1 and TRBJ2-1; TRBD2 agrees at 9 bases. The CDR3 is 15 amino acids. V was clipped by 2 bases and J by 3 bases; unmatched bases: 2. Germline assignment: CDR1 MNHNS and CDR2 SASEGT. The CDR3 DNA reads as TGTGCCAGCAGTGAAACAGCGGGAGGCTACAATGAGCAGTTCTTC. Its translation is CASSETAGGYNEQFF.

J is TRBJ2-7 and V is TRBV29-1; 8 bases are a match to TRBD1. Germline loops: CDR1 SQVTM, CDR2 ANQGSEA. This CDR3 contains 13 residues. V trimming: 3 bases; J trimming: 5 bases; junction bases outside the gene matches: 6. DNA of the CDR3: TGCAGCGTTGAGCTGGACAGGGAAAACGAGCAGTACTTC. This encodes CSVELDRENEQYF.

The gene calls are TRBV11-2 and TRBJ2-5; D possibly matches TRBD1 or TRBD2 (5 bases each). The germline V gene encodes CDR1 SGHAT and CDR2 FQNNGV. Between the trimmed V and J ends, which lost 5 bases and 11 bases, there was a span of 12 bases. The CDR3 extends over 11 amino acids. The CDR3 DNA reads as TGTGCCAGCAGCCCCGGGACGGGGCAGTACTTC. Amino acid sequence: CASSPGTGQYF.

The chain has TRBV30 and TRBJ2-2; weak D call: TRBD2 (7 bases). Per the germline V gene, CDR1 is GTSNPN and CDR2 is SVGIG (reference sequence). V gave up 4 bases and J gave up 3 bases, with 15 bases separating them. This CDR3 is built from 15 residues. DNA of the CDR3: TGTGCCTGGAAGGGAGGGGGGTCGTACACCGGGGAGCTGTTTTTT. Protein sequence: CAWKGGGSYTGELFF.

The rearrangement joins TRBV19 to TRBJ1-4; D remains ambiguous. The length of the CDR3 is 15 residues. Between the trimmed V and J ends, which lost 1 base and 0 bases, there was a span of 6 bases. The germline V gene has CDR1 LNHDA and CDR2 SQIVND (reference sequence). The CDR3 nucleotides are TGTGCCAGTAGTATAGTCGGCGCAACTAATGAAAAACTGTTTTTT. Protein sequence: CASSIVGATNEKLFF.

V gene TRBV5-4 combines with J gene TRBJ2-5; perhaps TRBD2 as D (5 bases). The CDR3 is 16 residues long. The V end was cut by 0 bases, the J end by 2 bases, with 14 bases between. Germline lookup yields CDR1 SGHNT and CDR2 YYREEE (reference sequence). In DNA form, the CDR3 reads TGTGCCAGCAGCTTGGGAATGACGGGAACTCAAGAGACCCAGTACTTC. It yields the protein CASSLGMTGTQETQYF.

This sequence joins TRBV5-1 and TRBJ1-4, with D maybe TRBD1 (6 bases). V lost 1 base, J lost 10 bases, and 23 bases lay in between. CDR1 SGHRS and CDR2 YFSETQ come from the germline V gene. There are 17 residues in the CDR3. The CDR3 DNA reads as TGCGCCAGCAGCTTGAAGAGCCGATCCGGGGGCTTGGGAAAACTGTTTTTT. Protein sequence: CASSLKSRSGGLGKLFF.

The chain uses TRBV20-1 and TRBJ2-7; D is unclear. Germline V gene lookup returns CDR1 DFQATT and CDR2 SNEGSKA (reference sequence). The CDR3 extends over 13 amino acids. Trimming left V 7 bases short and J 0 bases short, with 13 bases between. CDR3 in DNA: TGCAGTGTTTACGGACCCTACTCCTACGAGCAGTACTTC. Translation: CSVYGPYSYEQYF.

This sequence joins TRBV14 and TRBJ1-3; D is uncertain. This CDR3 spans 15 amino acids. Germline V gene sequence: CDR1 SGHDN, CDR2 FVKESK. Trimming pared 4 bases from V and 0 bases from J, leaving 10 bases between. The DNA for the CDR3 is TGTGCCAGCAGCCGTTGGAGGAGCTCTGGAAACACCATATATTTT. As protein: CASSRWRSSGNTIYF.

The rearrangement uses TRBV13 and TRBJ2-6, with a possible D match to TRBD2 (5 bases). V was trimmed by 4 bases and J by 0 bases, leaving 10 bases between them. This CDR3 is 16 amino acids long. The germline CDR1 and CDR2 sequences are PRHDT and FYEKMQ (reference sequence). CDR3 nucleotides: TGTGCCAGCAGCTCTCGACGGGACTCTGGGGCCAACGTCCTGACTTTC. Translating it yields CASSSRRDSGANVLTF.